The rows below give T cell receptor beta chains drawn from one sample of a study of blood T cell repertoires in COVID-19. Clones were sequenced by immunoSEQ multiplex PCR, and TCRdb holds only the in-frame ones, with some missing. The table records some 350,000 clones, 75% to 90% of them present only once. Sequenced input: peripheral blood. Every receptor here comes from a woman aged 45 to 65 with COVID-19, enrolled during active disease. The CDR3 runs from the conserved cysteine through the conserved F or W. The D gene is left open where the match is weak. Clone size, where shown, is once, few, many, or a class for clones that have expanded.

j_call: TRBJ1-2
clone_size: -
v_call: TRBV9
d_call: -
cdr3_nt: TGTGCCAGCAGCGTAGGACAGGCGAGCTATGGCTACACCTTC
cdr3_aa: CASSVGQASYGYTF

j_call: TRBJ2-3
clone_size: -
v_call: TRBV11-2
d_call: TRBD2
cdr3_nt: TGTGCCAGCAGCCCGCGTTCGGTGGCTAGCGGGAGACGGACAGATACGCAGTATTTT
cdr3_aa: CASSPRSVASGRRTDTQYF

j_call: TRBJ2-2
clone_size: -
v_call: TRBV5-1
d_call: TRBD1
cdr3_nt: TGCGCCAGCAGCTTGTCACCCCCCACAGGGGAGTGGACCGGGGAGCTGTTTTTT
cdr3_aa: CASSLSPPTGEWTGELFF

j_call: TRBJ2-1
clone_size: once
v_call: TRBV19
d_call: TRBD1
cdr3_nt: TGTGCCAGTAGTCCCGGACAGGGGGCGAAAGAGCAGTTCTTC
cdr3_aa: CASSPGQGAKEQFF

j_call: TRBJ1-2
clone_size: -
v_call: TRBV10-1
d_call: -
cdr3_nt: TGCGCCAGCAGTGACGGGGGAACGGCCTTCGGCTACACCTTC
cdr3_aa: CASSDGGTAFGYTF

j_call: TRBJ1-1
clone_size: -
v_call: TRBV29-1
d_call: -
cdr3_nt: TGCAGCGTTTGTTGGGAGTATACGACTGAAGCTTTCTTT
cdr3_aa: CSVCWEYTTEAFF

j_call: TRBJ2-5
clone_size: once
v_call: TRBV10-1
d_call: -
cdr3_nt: TGCGCCAGCAGTGAAAGGGGCCACCAAGAGACCCAGTACTTC
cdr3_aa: CASSERGHQETQYF

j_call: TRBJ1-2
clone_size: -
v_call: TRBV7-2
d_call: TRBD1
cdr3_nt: TGTGCCAGCAGCAGAGACAGGGCCCTTAACTATGGCTACACCTTC
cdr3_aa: CASSRDRALNYGYTF

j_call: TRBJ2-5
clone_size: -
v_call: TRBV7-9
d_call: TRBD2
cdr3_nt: TGTGCCAGCAGCGGGAAGCGGGAGGACGGAGAGACCCAGTACTTC
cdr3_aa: CASSGKREDGETQYF

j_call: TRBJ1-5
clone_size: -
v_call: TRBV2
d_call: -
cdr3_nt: TGTGCCAGCAGACTGGGGCAGGCTGGGCAGCCCCAGCATTTT
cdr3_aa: CASRLGQAGQPQHF

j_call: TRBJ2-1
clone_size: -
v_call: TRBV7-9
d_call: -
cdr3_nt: TGTGCCAGCAGCTTAACGACAGCTAGCAATGAGCAGTTCTTC
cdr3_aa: CASSLTTASNEQFF

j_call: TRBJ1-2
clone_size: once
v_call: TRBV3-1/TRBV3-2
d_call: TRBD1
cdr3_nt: TGTGCCAGCAGCCTACTATGGACAGGGAAGGATGGCTACACCTTC
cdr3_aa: CASSLLWTGKDGYTF

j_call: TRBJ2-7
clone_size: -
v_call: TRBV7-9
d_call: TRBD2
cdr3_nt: TGTGCCAGCAGCCGCCTAGCGGGAGTCGAGCAGTACTTC
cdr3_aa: CASSRLAGVEQYF